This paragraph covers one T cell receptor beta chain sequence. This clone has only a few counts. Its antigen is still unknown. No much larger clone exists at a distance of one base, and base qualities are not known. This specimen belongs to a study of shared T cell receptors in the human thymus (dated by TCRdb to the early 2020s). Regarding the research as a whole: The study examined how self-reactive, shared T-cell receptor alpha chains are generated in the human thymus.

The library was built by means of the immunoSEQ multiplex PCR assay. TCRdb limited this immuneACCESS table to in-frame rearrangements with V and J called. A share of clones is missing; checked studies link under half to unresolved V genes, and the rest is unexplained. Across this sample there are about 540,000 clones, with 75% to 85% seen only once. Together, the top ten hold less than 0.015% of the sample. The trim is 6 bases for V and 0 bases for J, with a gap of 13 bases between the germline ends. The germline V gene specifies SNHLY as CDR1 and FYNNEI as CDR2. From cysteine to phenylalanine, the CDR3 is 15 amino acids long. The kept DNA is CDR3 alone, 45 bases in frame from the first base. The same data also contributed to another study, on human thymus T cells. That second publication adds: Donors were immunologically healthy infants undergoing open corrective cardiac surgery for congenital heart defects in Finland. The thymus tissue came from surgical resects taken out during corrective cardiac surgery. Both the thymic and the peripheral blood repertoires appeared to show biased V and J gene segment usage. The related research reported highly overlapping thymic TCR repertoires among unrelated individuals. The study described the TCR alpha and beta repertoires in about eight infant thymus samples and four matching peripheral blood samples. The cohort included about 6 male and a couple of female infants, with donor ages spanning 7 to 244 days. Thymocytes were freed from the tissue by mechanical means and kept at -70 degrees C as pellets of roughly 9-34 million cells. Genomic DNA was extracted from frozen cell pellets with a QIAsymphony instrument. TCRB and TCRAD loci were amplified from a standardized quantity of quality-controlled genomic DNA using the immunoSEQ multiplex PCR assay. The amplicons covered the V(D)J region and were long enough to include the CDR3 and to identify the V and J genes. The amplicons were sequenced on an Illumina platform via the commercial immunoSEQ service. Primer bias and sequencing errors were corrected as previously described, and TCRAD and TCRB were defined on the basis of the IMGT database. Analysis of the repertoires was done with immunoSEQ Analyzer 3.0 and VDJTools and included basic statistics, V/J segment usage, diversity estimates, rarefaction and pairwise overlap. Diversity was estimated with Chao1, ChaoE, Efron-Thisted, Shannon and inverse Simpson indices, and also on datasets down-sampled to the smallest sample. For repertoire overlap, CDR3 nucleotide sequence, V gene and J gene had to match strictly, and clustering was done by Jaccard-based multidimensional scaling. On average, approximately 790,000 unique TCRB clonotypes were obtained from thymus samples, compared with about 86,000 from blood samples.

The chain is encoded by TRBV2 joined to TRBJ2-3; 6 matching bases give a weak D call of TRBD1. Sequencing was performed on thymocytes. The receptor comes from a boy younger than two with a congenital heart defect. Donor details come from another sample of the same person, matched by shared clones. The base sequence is TGTGCCAGCAGGCGACAGGCGCCTAGCACAGATACGCAGTATTTT. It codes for CASRRQAPSTDTQYF.